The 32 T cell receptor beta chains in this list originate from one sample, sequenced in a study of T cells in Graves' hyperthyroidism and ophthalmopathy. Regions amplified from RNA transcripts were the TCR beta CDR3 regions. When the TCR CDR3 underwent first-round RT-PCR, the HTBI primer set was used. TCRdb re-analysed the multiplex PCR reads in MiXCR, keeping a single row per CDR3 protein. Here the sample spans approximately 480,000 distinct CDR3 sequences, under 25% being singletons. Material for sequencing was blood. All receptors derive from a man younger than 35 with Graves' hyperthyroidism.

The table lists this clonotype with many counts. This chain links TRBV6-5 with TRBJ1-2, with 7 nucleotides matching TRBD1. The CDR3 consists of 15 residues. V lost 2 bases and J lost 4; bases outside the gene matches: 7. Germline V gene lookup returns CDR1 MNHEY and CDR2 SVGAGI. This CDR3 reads CASSYVEGASYGYTF. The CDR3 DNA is TGTGCCAGCAGTTACGTGGAGGGGGCGAGCTATGGCTACACCTTC.

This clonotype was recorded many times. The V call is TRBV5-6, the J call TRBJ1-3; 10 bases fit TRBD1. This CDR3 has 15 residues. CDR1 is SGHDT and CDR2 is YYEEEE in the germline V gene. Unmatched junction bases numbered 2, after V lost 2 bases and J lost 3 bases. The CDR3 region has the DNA TGTGCCAGCAGCTTCGGGACAGGGGTTGGAAACACCATATATTTT. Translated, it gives CASSFGTGVGNTIYF.

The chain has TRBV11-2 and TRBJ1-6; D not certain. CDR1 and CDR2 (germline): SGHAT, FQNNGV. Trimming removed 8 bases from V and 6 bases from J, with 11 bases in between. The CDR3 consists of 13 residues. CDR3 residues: CASLRTSNSPLHF. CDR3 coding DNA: TGTGCCAGCTTACGGACTTCTAATTCACCCCTCCACTTT.

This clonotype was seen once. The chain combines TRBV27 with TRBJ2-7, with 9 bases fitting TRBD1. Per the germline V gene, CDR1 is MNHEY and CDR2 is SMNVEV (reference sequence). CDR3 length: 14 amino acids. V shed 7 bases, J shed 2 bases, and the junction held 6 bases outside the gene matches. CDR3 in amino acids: CASIEGTGPYEQYF. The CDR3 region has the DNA TGTGCCAGCATCGAGGGGACAGGGCCCTACGAGCAGTACTTC.

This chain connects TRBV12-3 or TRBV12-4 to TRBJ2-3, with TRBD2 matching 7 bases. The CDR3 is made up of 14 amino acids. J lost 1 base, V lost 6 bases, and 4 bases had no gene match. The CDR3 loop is CASRASGRTDTQYF. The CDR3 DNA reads TGTGCCAGCAGGGCTAGCGGACGCACAGATACGCAGTATTTT.

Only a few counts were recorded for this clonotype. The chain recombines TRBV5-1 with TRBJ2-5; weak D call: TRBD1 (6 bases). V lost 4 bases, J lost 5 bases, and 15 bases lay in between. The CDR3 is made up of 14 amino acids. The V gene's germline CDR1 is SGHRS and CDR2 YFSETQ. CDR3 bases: TGCGCCAGCAGCCCACTACAGGGTTACGAGACCCAGTACTTC. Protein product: CASSPLQGYETQYF.

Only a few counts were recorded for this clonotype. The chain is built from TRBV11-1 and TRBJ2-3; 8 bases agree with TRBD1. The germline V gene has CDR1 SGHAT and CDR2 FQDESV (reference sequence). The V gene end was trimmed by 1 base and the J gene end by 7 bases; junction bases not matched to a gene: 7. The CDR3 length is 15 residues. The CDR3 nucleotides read TGTGCCAGCAGCTTAGTTGGACAGGGAGTCAATACGCAGTATTTT. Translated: CASSLVGQGVNTQYF. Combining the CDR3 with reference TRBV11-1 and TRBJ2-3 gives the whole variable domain EAEVAQSPRYKITEKSQAVAFWCDPISGHATLYWYRQILGQGPELLVQFQDESVVDDSQLPKDRFSAERLKGVDSTLKIQPAELGDSAMYLCASSLVGQGVNTQYFGPGTRLTVL.

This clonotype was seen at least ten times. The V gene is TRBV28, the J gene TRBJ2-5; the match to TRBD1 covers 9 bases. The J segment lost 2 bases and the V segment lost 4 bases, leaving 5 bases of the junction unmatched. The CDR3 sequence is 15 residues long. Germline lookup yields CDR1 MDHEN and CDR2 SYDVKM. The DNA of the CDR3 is TGTGCCAGCAGTTGGGGGACAGGGATTCAAGAGACCCAGTACTTC. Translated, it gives CASSWGTGIQETQYF.

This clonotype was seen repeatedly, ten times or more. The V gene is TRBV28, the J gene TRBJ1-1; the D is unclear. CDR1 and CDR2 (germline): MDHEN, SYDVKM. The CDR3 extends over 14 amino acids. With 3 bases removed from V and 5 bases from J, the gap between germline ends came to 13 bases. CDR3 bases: TGTGCCAGCAGTTTGGCCATCAAATCTACTGAAGCTTTCTTT. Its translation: CASSLAIKSTEAFF.

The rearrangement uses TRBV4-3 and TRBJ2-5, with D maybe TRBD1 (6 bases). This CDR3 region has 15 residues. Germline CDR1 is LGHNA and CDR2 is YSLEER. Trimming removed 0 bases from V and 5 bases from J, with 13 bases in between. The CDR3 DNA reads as TGCGCCAGCAGCCAAGATACAGGGTGGGGCGAGACCCAGTACTTC. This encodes CASSQDTGWGETQYF.

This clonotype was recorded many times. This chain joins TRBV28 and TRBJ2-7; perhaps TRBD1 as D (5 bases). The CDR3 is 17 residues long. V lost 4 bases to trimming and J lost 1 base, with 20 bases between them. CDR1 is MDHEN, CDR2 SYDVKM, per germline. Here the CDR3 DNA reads TGTGCCAGCAGTTCAGGCGACAGATTCAAACCATCCTACGAGCAGTACTTC. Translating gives CASSSGDRFKPSYEQYF.

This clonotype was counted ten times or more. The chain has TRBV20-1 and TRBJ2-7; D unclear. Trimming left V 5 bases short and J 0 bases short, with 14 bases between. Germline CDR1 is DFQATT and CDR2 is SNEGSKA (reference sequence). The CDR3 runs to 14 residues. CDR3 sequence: CSAWTSGPSYEQYF. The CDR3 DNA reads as TGCAGTGCTTGGACCTCCGGTCCCTCCTACGAGCAGTACTTC.

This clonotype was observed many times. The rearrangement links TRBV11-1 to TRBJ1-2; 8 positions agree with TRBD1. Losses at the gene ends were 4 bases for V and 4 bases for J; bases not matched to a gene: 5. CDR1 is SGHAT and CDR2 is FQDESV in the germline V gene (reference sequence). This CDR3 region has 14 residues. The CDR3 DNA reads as TGTGCCAGCAGCTCGGACAGGGCGGTCTATGGCTACACCTTC. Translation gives CASSSDRAVYGYTF.

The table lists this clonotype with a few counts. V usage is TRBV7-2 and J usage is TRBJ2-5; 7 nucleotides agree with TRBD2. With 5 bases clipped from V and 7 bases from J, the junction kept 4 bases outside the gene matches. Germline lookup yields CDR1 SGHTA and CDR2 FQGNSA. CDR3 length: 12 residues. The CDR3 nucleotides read TGTGCCAGCAGCCGGTCGGGGGGGACCCAGTACTTC. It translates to CASSRSGGTQYF.

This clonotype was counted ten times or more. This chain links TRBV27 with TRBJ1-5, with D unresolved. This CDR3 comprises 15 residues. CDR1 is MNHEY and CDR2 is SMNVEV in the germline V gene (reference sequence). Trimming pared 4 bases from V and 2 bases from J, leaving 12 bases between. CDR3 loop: CASSSVLWGNQPQHF. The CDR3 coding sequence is TGTGCCAGCAGTTCCGTCCTTTGGGGCAATCAGCCCCAGCATTTT.

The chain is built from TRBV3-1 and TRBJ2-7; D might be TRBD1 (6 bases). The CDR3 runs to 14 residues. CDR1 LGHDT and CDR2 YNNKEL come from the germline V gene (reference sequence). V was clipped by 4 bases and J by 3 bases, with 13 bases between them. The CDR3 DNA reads TGTGCCAGCAGCCCAGGACCCAGGGGCTACGAGCAGTACTTC. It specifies CASSPGPRGYEQYF.

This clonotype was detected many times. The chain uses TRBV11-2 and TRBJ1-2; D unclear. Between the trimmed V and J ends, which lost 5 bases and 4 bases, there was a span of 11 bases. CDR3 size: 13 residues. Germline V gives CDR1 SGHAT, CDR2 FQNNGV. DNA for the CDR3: TGTGCCAGCAGCCGCGGCAGCCTCTATGGCTACACCTTC. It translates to CASSRGSLYGYTF.

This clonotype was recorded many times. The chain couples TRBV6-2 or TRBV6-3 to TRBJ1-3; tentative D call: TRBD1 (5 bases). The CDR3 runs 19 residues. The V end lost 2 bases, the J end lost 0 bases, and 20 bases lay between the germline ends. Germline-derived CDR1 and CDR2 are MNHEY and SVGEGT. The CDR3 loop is CASSYTPPGTATSGNTIYF. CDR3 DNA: TGTGCCAGCAGTTACACACCTCCCGGGACGGCAACCTCTGGAAACACCATATATTTT.

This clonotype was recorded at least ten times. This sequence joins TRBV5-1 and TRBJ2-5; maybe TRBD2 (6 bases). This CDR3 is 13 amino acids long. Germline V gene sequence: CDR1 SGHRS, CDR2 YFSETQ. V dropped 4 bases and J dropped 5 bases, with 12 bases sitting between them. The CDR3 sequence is CASSRDLYETQYF. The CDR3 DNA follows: TGCGCCAGCAGCCGGGACTTATACGAGACCCAGTACTTC.

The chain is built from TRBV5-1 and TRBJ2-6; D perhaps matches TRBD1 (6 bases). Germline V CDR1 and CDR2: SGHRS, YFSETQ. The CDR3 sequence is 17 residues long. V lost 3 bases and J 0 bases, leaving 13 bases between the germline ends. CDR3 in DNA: TGCGCCAGCAGCTCCGGACAGCTCCTCTCTGGGGCCAACGTCCTGACTTTC. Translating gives CASSSGQLLSGANVLTF.

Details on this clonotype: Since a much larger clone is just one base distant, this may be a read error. The CDR3 loop reads CASNLAGGETQYF. The CDR3 DNA reads as TGTGCCAGCAACCTAGCGGGGGGGGAGACCCAGTACTTC. J is TRBJ2-5 and V is TRBV11-2, with 12 bases aligning to TRBD2. This CDR3 comprises 13 residues. CDR1 is SGHAT and CDR2 is FQNNGV in the germline V gene. Trimming cost V 7 bases and J 5 bases; bases outside gene matches: 2.

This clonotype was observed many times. The CDR3 sequence: CASRSTDRANQPQHF. CDR3 sequence (DNA): TGTGCCAGTAGGAGTACCGACAGGGCCAATCAGCCCCAGCATTTT. J is TRBJ1-5 and V is TRBV19; 7 bases map to TRBD1. The V segment lost 6 bases and the J segment 3 bases; nucleotides outside the gene matches: 8. Germline CDR1 and CDR2: LNHDA and SQIVND (reference sequence). The CDR3 is made up of 15 amino acids.

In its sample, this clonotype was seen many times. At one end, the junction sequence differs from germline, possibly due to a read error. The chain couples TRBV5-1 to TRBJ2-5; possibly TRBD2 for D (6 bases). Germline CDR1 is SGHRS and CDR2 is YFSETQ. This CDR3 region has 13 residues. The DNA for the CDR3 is TGTGCCAGCAGCTCTCAGGGAGGAGAGACCCAGTACTTC. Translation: CASSSQGGETQYF.

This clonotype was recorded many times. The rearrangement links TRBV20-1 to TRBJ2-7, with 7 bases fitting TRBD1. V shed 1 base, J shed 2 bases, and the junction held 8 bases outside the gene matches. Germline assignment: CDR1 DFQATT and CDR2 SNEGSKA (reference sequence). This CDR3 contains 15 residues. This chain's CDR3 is CSARALGTEPYEQYF. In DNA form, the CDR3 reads TGCAGTGCTAGAGCGTTGGGGACAGAACCCTACGAGCAGTACTTC.

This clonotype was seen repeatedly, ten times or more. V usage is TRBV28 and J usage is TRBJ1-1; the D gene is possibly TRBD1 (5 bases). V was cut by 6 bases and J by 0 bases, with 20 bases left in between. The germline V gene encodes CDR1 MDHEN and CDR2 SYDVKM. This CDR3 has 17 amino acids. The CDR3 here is CASSSPGGALLNTEAFF. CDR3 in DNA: TGTGCCAGCAGCTCTCCGGGGGGAGCCCTGTTGAACACTGAAGCTTTCTTT.

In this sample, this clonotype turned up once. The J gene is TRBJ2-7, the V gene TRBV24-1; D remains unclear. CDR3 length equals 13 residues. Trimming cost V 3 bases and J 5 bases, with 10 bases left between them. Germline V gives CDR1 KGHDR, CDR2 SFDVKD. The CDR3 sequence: CATSDGWENEQYF. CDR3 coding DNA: TGTGCCACCAGTGATGGGTGGGAAAACGAGCAGTACTTC.

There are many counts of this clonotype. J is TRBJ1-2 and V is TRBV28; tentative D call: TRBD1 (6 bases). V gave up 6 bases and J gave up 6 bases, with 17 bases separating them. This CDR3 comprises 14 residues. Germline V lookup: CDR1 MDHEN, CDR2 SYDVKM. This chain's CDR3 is CASSWRGALHGYTF. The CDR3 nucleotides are TGTGCCAGCAGCTGGCGGGGGGCTTTGCATGGCTACACCTTC.

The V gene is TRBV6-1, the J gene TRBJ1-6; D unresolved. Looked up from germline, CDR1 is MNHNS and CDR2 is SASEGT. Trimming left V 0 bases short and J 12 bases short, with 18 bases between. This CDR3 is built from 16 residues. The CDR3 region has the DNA TGTGCCAGCAGTGAAGCAGGGAGTGTACGGGCCGTACCCCTCCACTTT. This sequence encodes CASSEAGSVRAVPLHF.

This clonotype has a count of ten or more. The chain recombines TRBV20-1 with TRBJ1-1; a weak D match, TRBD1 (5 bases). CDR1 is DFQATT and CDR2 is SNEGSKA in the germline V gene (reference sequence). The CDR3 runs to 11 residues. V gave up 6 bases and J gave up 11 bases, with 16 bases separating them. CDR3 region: CSAPGTSVAFF. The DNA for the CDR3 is TGCAGTGCCCCGGGGACGTCAGTCGCTTTCTTT.

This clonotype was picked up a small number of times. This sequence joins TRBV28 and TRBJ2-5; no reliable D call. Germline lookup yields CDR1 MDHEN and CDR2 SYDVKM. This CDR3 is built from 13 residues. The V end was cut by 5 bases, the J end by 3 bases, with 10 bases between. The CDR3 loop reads CASSNAVEETQYF. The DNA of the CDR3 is TGTGCCAGCAGTAACGCAGTCGAAGAGACCCAGTACTTC.

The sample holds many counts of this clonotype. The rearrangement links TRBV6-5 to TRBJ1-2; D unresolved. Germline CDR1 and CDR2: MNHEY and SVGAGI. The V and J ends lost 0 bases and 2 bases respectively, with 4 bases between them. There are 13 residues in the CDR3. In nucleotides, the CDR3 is TGTGCCAGCAGTTACTCTGCGAACTATGGCTACACCTTC. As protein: CASSYSANYGYTF.

The CDR3 nucleotides read TGTGCCAGCAGTGACCCGAGACAGCTCGAGCAGTACTTC. This gives the protein CASSDPRQLEQYF. The V gene is TRBV28, the J gene TRBJ2-7; D may be TRBD1 (5 bases). The CDR3 sequence is 13 residues long. V shed 5 bases and J shed 6 bases, with 14 bases lying between them. CDR1 is MDHEN and CDR2 is SYDVKM in the germline V gene. The whole variable domain, remainder taken from reference TRBV28 and TRBJ2-7, is DVKVTQSSRYLVKRTGEKVFLECVQDMDHENMFWYRQDPGLGLRLIYFSYDVKMKEKGDIPEGYSVSREKKERFSLILESASTNQTSMYLCASSDPRQLEQYFGPGTRLTVT.